This passage covers 16 T cell receptor beta chains from one sample sequenced in a study of T cell responses to AZD1222 COVID-19 vaccine. Assay used: immunoSEQ multiplex PCR; TCRdb lists only in-frame clones, some missing. The sample includes around 110,000 clones, around nine tenths of them seen just once. Sequenced material: peripheral blood, taken on day 0 of AZD1222 vaccination. The source of these receptors is an adult in good health.

This chain joins TRBV7-2 and TRBJ1-5; 9 bases are a match to TRBD1. Trimming cost V 5 bases and J 7 bases; bases outside gene matches: 12. The CDR3 contains 16 residues. CDR1 is SGHTA, CDR2 FQGNSA, per germline. CDR3 sequence: CASSPTGTGRTQPQHF. DNA for the CDR3: TGTGCCAGCAGCCCTACCGGGACAGGGAGGACCCAGCCCCAGCATTTT.

The rearrangement joins TRBV4-2 to TRBJ2-1; a weak D match, TRBD1 (6 bases). This CDR3 comprises 13 residues. V was cut by 3 bases and J by 5 bases, with 8 bases left in between. Germline V gene lookup returns CDR1 LGHNA and CDR2 YNFKEQ. CDR3 coding DNA: TGTGCCAGCAGCCATAACAGGGACAATGAGCAGTTCTTC. This codes for CASSHNRDNEQFF.

The genes are TRBV6-6 and TRBJ2-7; 10 bases align to TRBD2. CDR3 length: 14 amino acids. Germline V lookup: CDR1 MNHNY, CDR2 SVGAGI (reference sequence). Trimming at V came to 7 bases and at J to 4 bases, leaving 7 bases not matched to a gene. The CDR3 region has the DNA TGTGCCAGCACCTTCACTAGCGGGACTTACGAGCAGTACTTC. Amino acids: CASTFTSGTYEQYF.

The gene calls are TRBV7-8 and TRBJ2-7; 9 nucleotides agree with TRBD2. CDR1 SGHVS and CDR2 FQNEAQ come from the germline V gene. The CDR3 has 17 residues. V was clipped by 1 base and J by 1 base; unmatched bases: 8. DNA for the CDR3: TGTGCCAGCAGCTTAGGACTAGCGGAGGGGGGGTCCTACGAGCAGTACTTC. Encoded protein: CASSLGLAEGGSYEQYF.

The rearrangement links TRBV27 to TRBJ2-7; D might be TRBD2 (5 bases). This CDR3 is built from 13 residues. Germline values: CDR1 MNHEY, CDR2 SMNVEV (reference sequence). The V and J ends lost 6 bases and 1 base respectively, with 10 bases between them. In DNA form, the CDR3 reads TGTGCCAGCAGGCGAGGGCCTTCCTACGAGCAGTACTTC. This sequence encodes CASRRGPSYEQYF.

This rearrangement joins TRBV6-6 to TRBJ1-1; the D is unclear. This CDR3 is 14 amino acids long. From germline, CDR1 is MNHNY and CDR2 SVGAGI (reference sequence). The V end lost 2 bases, the J end lost 5 bases, and 12 bases lay between the germline ends. CDR3 region: CASSYGEGGTEAFF. Written as DNA, the CDR3 is TGTGCCAGCAGTTACGGTGAGGGTGGTACTGAAGCTTTCTTT.

This sequence joins TRBV2 and TRBJ2-7; D is possibly TRBD1 (5 bases). CDR1 SNHLY and CDR2 FYNNEI come from the germline V gene. CDR3 length equals 15 residues. Trimming stripped 6 bases from V and 5 bases from J, with 20 bases between. In nucleotides, the CDR3 is TGTGCCAGCAGAAAGCAGGGCCTCTCTCTTGACGAGCAGTACTTC. Encoded protein: CASRKQGLSLDEQYF. The full variable domain, with the rest looked up from reference TRBV2 and TRBJ2-7, is EPEVTQTPSHQVTQMGQEVILRCVPISNHLYFYWYRQILGQKVEFLVSFYNNEISEKSEIFDDQFSVERPDGSNFTLKIRSTKLEDSAMYFCASRKQGLSLDEQYFGPGTRLTVT.

The V call is TRBV19, the J call TRBJ1-2; D might be TRBD1 (5 bases). The germline V and J ends were trimmed by 6 bases and 3 bases, with 14 bases remaining between them. Looked up from germline, CDR1 is LNHDA and CDR2 is SQIVND (reference sequence). This CDR3 spans 14 amino acids. The CDR3 here is CASRLPGRDYGYTF. As DNA, the CDR3 is TGTGCCAGTAGACTCCCAGGGAGGGACTATGGCTACACCTTC.

This rearrangement joins TRBV30 to TRBJ1-1, with TRBD1 identical over 7 bases. J lost 8 bases, V lost 0 bases, and 3 bases had no gene match. The germline gives CDR1 GTSNPN, CDR2 SVGIG (reference sequence). This CDR3 is built from 12 residues. The CDR3 protein is CAWSVGGWEAFF. CDR3 nucleotides: TGTGCCTGGAGTGTAGGGGGCTGGGAAGCTTTCTTT.

The gene calls are TRBV5-5 and TRBJ1-2, with 10 bases that match TRBD1. CDR3 length: 15 amino acids. Germline V gene sequence: CDR1 SGHKS, CDR2 YYEKEE (reference sequence). V lost 0 bases, J lost 8 bases, and 7 bases stayed unmatched. DNA of the CDR3: TGTGCCAGCAGCTTGGTCGGGGACAGGGGAAGCGGCTACACCTTC. Protein product: CASSLVGDRGSGYTF.

V is TRBV15 and J is TRBJ2-1; a weak D match, TRBD1 (6 bases). The CDR3 length is 14 residues. The germline CDR1 and CDR2 sequences are LNHNV and YYDKDF (reference sequence). V was shortened by 1 base and J by 8 bases, with 12 bases between the two germline ends. DNA of the CDR3: TGTGCCACCAGCAGAGGGGGAACAGGGCATGAGCAGTTCTTC. This sequence encodes CATSRGGTGHEQFF.

V and J are TRBV30 and TRBJ1-5; a possible D gene is TRBD1 (5 bases). V was shortened by 0 bases and J by 3 bases, with 12 bases between the two germline ends. Germline V gene sequence: CDR1 GTSNPN, CDR2 SVGIG (reference sequence). This CDR3 spans 15 amino acids. The chain's CDR3 is CAWSVRTRDNQPQHF. The DNA of the CDR3 is TGTGCCTGGAGTGTCCGGACACGCGACAATCAGCCCCAGCATTTT.

This chain joins TRBV9 and TRBJ2-7; D is undetermined. V was trimmed by 0 bases and J by 6 bases, leaving 10 bases between them. CDR1 is SGDLS, CDR2 YYNGEE, per germline. The CDR3 is made up of 13 amino acids. CDR3: CASSVGVVGEQYF. Here the CDR3 DNA reads TGTGCCAGCAGCGTAGGAGTGGTTGGCGAGCAGTACTTC.

This clone was counted between two and nine times. V usage is TRBV24-1 and J usage is TRBJ2-2, with 7 bases that match TRBD1. Losses at the gene ends were 6 bases for V and 7 bases for J; bases not matched to a gene: 7. In germline, CDR1 is KGHDR, CDR2 SFDVKD. The CDR3 is made up of 14 amino acids. This chain's CDR3 is CATSNGQARGELFF. CDR3 bases: TGTGCCACCAGTAACGGACAGGCCCGCGGGGAGCTGTTTTTT.

The chain combines TRBV15 with TRBJ1-1, with D perhaps TRBD1 (5 bases). Germline lookup yields CDR1 LNHNV and CDR2 YYDKDF (reference sequence). Trimming removed 1 base from V and 4 bases from J, with 13 bases in between. The CDR3 covers 15 residues. CDR3 nucleotides: TGTGCCACCAGCAGAGGAGGGGAGGGTCGCACTGAAGCTTTCTTT. Residues: CATSRGGEGRTEAFF.

This rearrangement joins TRBV5-1 to TRBJ1-4; D remains ambiguous. The CDR3 runs 13 residues. The V and J ends lost 0 bases and 10 bases respectively, with 10 bases between them. Looked up from germline, CDR1 is SGHRS and CDR2 is YFSETQ. The chain's CDR3 is CASSLGGEGKLFF. The DNA for the CDR3 is TGCGCCAGCAGCTTGGGCGGGGAAGGAAAACTGTTTTTT.